This T cell receptor beta chain was recovered during a study of T cell responses to AZD1222 COVID-19 vaccine. The CDR3 is 13 amino acids. The V and J ends lost 2 bases and 3 bases respectively, with 4 bases between them. Germline assignment: CDR1 MNHEY and CDR2 SVGEGT. The repertoire was sequenced with immunoSEQ multiplex PCR; TCRdb's copy has only in-frame clones and lacks some. The sample consists of over 95,000 clones, around nine tenths of them appearing once. Study-wide results and caveats: There were vaccine-associated CD4 TCRs across spike, dominant at 160-218 and 743-854. Most donors were white British and more were female, and clonal diversity was possibly underestimated. Seropositive status at baseline applied to only six AZD1222 recipients.

This clone was recorded a few times. No antigen is known for it. The receptor comes from an adult in good health. The chain has TRBV6-2 or TRBV6-3 and TRBJ2-2; D gene uncertain. Sequencing used peripheral blood, obtained on day 0 of AZD1222 vaccination. Written as DNA, the CDR3 is TGTGCCAGCAGTTACCTCGACACCGGGGAGCTGTTTTTT. It is translated as CASSYLDTGELFF.